Below, 5 T cell receptor beta chains from the same sample are listed, as sequenced in a study of T cells in Graves' hyperthyroidism and ophthalmopathy. Template material for amplifying TCR beta CDR3 regions consisted of RNA transcripts. Carried out on the TCR CDR3, a first-round RT-PCR used the HTBI primer set. MiXCR, run by TCRdb on the multiplex PCR reads, gives a single entry per CDR3 protein. This table has fewer than 500,000 distinct CDR3 sequences, roughly 15% appearing once. The sequencing sample was made of blood. The receptor set was obtained from a man aged 18 to 30 with Graves' ophthalmopathy.

The table lists this clonotype with a few counts. This rearrangement joins TRBV12-3 or TRBV12-4 to TRBJ1-2; D is undetermined. The CDR3 totals 13 residues. The V end lost 1 base, the J end lost 5 bases, and 8 bases lay between the germline ends. For the CDR3, the DNA is TGTGCCAGCAGTTTAGACTTTTTATATGGCTACACCTTC. Translated, it gives CASSLDFLYGYTF.

This clonotype occurred many times. V and J are TRBV2 and TRBJ2-1; 7 bases map to TRBD1. From germline, CDR1 is SNHLY and CDR2 FYNNEI. This CDR3 has 14 amino acids. Losses at the gene ends were 6 bases for V and 2 bases for J; bases not matched to a gene: 4. DNA of the CDR3: TGTGCCAGCAGCGAGGACAGGACCTACAATGAGCAGTTCTTC. Encoded protein: CASSEDRTYNEQFF.

This clonotype was found many times. The chain combines TRBV12-3 or TRBV12-4 with TRBJ2-7, with D maybe TRBD1 (5 bases). With 3 bases removed from V and 7 bases from J, the gap between germline ends came to 10 bases. This CDR3 is 12 amino acids long. The CDR3 spells CASSFSKGEQYF. CDR3 nucleotides: TGTGCCAGCAGTTTCTCCAAGGGGGAGCAGTACTTC.

This clonotype came up many times. The genes are TRBV10-3 and TRBJ2-7; the D gene is possibly TRBD1 (5 bases). V shed 7 bases and J shed 4 bases, with 14 bases lying between them. In germline, CDR1 is ENHRY, CDR2 SYGVKD. CDR3 length: 13 amino acids. The CDR3 nucleotides read TGTGCCATCACCAAAGAGACAGATTACGAGCAGTACTTC. Its translation is CAITKETDYEQYF.

This clonotype has a count of ten or more. The chain has TRBV10-3 and TRBJ2-7; D remains unclear. Deletions cut 5 bases from V and 1 base from J, with 9 bases between. This CDR3 comprises 13 residues. In germline, CDR1 is ENHRY, CDR2 SYGVKD. CDR3 sequence reads: CAISYDGSYEQYF. CDR3 DNA: TGTGCCATCAGTTATGACGGATCCTACGAGCAGTACTTC.